This is a list of T cell receptor beta chains from one sample in a study of PD-L1 blockade in urothelial cancer. The data were produced by immunoSEQ multiplex PCR, yet TCRdb's version contains in-frame clones alone and is incomplete. Counted here are 25,000 to 35,000 clones, about four fifths occurring once; the ten biggest clones make up about 3.7%. Sequenced here: PBMCs, sampled around atezolizumab (anti-PD-L1) treatment. The receptors here all came from a man between 65 and 85 years old with urothelial cancer. Both conserved end residues are part of each CDR3. A D gene is named only where the DNA matches it firmly. Size is omitted from some rows. Given values are once, few, many or a class for expanded clones.

>TRBV7-2|TRBD1|TRBJ1-1|NA
CASSLAGTGITEAFF
TGTGCCAGCAGCTTAGCCGGGACAGGGATCACTGAAGCTTTCTTT
>TRBV19|NA|TRBJ1-2|NA
CASGQWTRSPNF
TGTGCCAGTGGACAGTGGACTAGGTCACCTAATTTC
>TRBV19|NA|TRBJ2-6|few
CASSNRAGANVLTF
TGTGCCAGTAGTAACAGGGCTGGGGCCAACGTCCTGACTTTC
>TRBV11-2|TRBD2|TRBJ2-5|NA
CASSLGDLAGGRLGETQYF
TGTGCCAGCAGCTTAGGGGATCTAGCGGGAGGGAGGTTGGGGGAGACCCAGTACTTC
>TRBV28|NA|TRBJ1-5|NA
CASSLYRDSNQPQHF
TGTGCCAGCAGTCTCTACAGGGATAGCAATCAGCCCCAGCATTTT
>TRBV27|NA|TRBJ2-3|NA
CASSTTRGSTDTQYF
TGTGCCAGCAGTACGACCCGCGGAAGCACAGATACGCAGTATTTT
>TRBV4-3|NA|TRBJ2-3|NA
CASSQDPRVGFTDTQYF
TGCGCCAGCAGCCAAGATCCCAGGGTGGGCTTCACAGATACGCAGTATTTT
>TRBV19|NA|TRBJ2-2|NA
CASSLEQGTGELFF
TGTGCCAGTAGTCTAGAACAGGGTACCGGGGAGCTGTTTTTT
>TRBV28|NA|TRBJ1-2|NA
CASSLGGQSGYTF
TGTGCCAGCAGTTTGGGCGGACAGAGTGGCTACACCTTC
>TRBV7-8|NA|TRBJ1-5|NA
CASSQGQLNQPQHF
TGTGCCAGCAGCCAGGGACAACTCAATCAGCCCCAGCATTTT
>TRBV27|NA|TRBJ2-1|NA
CASSFSARVELVNEQFF
TGTGCCAGCAGTTTTTCGGCCCGCGTGGAGCTAGTCAATGAGCAGTTCTTC
>TRBV2|TRBD1|TRBJ1-1|NA
CASRVTGGGTEAFF
TGTGCCAGCAGGGTGACAGGGGGCGGCACTGAAGCTTTCTTT
>TRBV7-2|NA|TRBJ2-3|NA
CASSLGGPWDTQYF
TGTGCCAGCAGCTTGGGGGGGCCGTGGGATACGCAGTATTTT
>TRBV4-1|TRBD2|TRBJ2-4|NA
CASSQPGTSGNIQYF
TGCGCCAGCAGCCAACCTGGGACTAGCGGAAACATTCAGTACTTC
>TRBV5-4|NA|TRBJ2-5|NA
CASSLTSMGPRETQYF
TGTGCCAGCAGCTTGACGTCGATGGGGCCTAGGGAGACCCAGTACTTC
>TRBV6-4|NA|TRBJ1-1|NA
CASSDFLEGEAFF
TGTGCCAGCAGTGACTTTTTGGAGGGCGAAGCTTTCTTT
>TRBV19|NA|TRBJ1-1|once
CASSIQGVNTEAFF
TGTGCCAGTAGTATTCAGGGTGTGAACACTGAAGCTTTCTTT
>TRBV19|TRBD1|TRBJ1-2|NA
CASSFDRGFSYGYTF
TGTGCCAGTAGTTTCGACAGGGGGTTCTCCTATGGCTACACCTTC
>TRBV4-1|NA|TRBJ2-7|NA
CASSQARQFSSYEQYF
TGCGCCAGCAGCCAAGCAAGACAGTTCAGCTCCTACGAGCAGTACTTC
>TRBV11-2|NA|TRBJ1-3|NA
CASSLGTARTGNTIYF
TGTGCCAGCAGCTTAGGGACTGCTCGGACTGGAAACACCATATATTTT
>TRBV5-4|TRBD1|TRBJ1-6|NA
CASSLEGTGISPLHF
TGTGCCAGCAGCTTGGAGGGGACAGGGATTTCACCCCTCCACTTT
>TRBV5-6|NA|TRBJ2-3|NA
CASSLAGGTDTQYF
TGTGCCAGCAGCTTGGCAGGGGGCACAGATACGCAGTATTTT
>TRBV5-1|NA|TRBJ2-7|NA
CASSLGGGPTYEQYF
TGCGCCAGCAGCTTGGGCGGGGGCCCTACCTACGAGCAGTACTTC
>TRBV4-1|NA|TRBJ2-7|NA
CASSQVFGGTNYEQYF
TGCGCCAGCAGCCAAGTTTTCGGCGGAACCAACTACGAGCAGTACTTC
>TRBV28|NA|TRBJ1-4|NA
CASSSGPEKLFF
TGTGCCAGCAGTTCAGGTCCTGAAAAACTGTTTTTT
>TRBV19|TRBD1|TRBJ2-1|NA
CPTGAKSSYNEQFF
TGCCCCACAGGGGCGAAAAGCTCCTACAATGAGCAGTTCTTC
>TRBV7-9|TRBD1|TRBJ2-1|NA
CASSKSPTGAFSYNEQFF
TGTGCCAGCAGCAAATCTCCTACAGGGGCTTTCTCCTACAATGAGCAGTTCTTC
>TRBV4-1|TRBD2|TRBJ2-3|NA
CASSQPPGTSADTQYF
TGCGCCAGCAGCCAACCTCCCGGGACTAGCGCAGATACGCAGTATTTT
>TRBV11-3|NA|TRBJ1-3|NA
CASSPISVLSGNTIYF
TGTGCCAGCAGCCCGATAAGCGTACTCTCTGGAAACACCATATATTTT
>TRBV7-9|TRBD2|TRBJ2-1|few
CASSAPGLAGEGSTNEQFF
TGTGCCAGCAGCGCTCCGGGACTAGCGGGGGAAGGGTCTACAAATGAGCAGTTCTTC
>TRBV19|NA|TRBJ1-5|NA
CASSTQGNRRDQPQHF
TGTGCCAGTAGTACTCAGGGTAATAGAAGGGATCAGCCCCAGCATTTT
>TRBV19|TRBD1|TRBJ1-4|NA
CASRDRGPGTNEKLFF
TGTGCCAGTAGGGACAGGGGCCCTGGTACTAATGAAAAACTGTTTTTT
>TRBV14|NA|TRBJ1-3|once
CASSLSAGNTIYF
TGTGCCAGCAGTCTTAGTGCTGGAAACACCATATATTTT
>TRBV10-3|NA|TRBJ2-5|NA
CAISEGRGSETQYF
TGTGCCATCAGTGAAGGACGGGGTTCGGAGACCCAGTACTTC
>TRBV28|NA|TRBJ2-1|once
CASSTRDEQFF
TGTGCCAGCAGTACCCGGGATGAGCAGTTCTTC
>TRBV7-2|TRBD2|TRBJ2-3|NA
CASSPGLAGTSTDTQYF
TGTGCCAGCAGCCCGGGACTAGCGGGGACCAGCACAGATACGCAGTATTTT
>TRBV19|NA|TRBJ1-5|few
CASTQGGNQPQHF
TGTGCCAGTACGCAGGGCGGCAATCAGCCCCAGCATTTT
>TRBV7-8|NA|TRBJ2-3|NA
CASSSVLSGASTDTQYF
TGTGCCAGCAGCTCCGTGCTTAGCGGTGCCAGCACAGATACGCAGTATTTT
>TRBV7-3|TRBD2|TRBJ2-3|NA
CASSLRPPAGGPADTQYF
TGTGCCAGCAGCTTAAGGCCTCCAGCGGGGGGGCCCGCAGATACGCAGTATTTT
>TRBV2|NA|TRBJ1-5|NA
CASSDAGMAQHF
TGTGCCAGCAGTGACGCCGGGATGGCCCAGCATTTT
>TRBV5-1|NA|TRBJ2-1|NA
CASSSGGGTYNEQFF
TGCGCCAGCAGCTCCGGAGGTGGAACCTACAATGAGCAGTTCTTC
>TRBV10-2|NA|TRBJ2-7|once
CASLRTGVYEQYF
TGCGCCAGCCTGCGGACGGGGGTCTACGAGCAGTACTTC
>TRBV10-3|NA|TRBJ1-4|NA
CAIGQQVPEPNEKLFF
TGTGCCATCGGACAACAGGTCCCCGAACCTAATGAAAAACTGTTTTTT